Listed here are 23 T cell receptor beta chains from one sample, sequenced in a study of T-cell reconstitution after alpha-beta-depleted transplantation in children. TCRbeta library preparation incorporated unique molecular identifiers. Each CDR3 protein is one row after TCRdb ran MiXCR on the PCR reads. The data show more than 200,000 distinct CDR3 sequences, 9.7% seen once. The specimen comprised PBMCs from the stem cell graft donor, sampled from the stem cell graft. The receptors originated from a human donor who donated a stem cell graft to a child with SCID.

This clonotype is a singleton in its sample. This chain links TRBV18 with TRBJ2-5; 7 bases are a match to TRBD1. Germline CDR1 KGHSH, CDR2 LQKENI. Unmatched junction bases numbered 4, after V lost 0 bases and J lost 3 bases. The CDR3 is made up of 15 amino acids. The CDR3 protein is CASSPPGQRKETQYF. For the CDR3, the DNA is TGTGCCAGCTCACCACCGGGACAGAGAAAAGAGACCCAGTACTTC.

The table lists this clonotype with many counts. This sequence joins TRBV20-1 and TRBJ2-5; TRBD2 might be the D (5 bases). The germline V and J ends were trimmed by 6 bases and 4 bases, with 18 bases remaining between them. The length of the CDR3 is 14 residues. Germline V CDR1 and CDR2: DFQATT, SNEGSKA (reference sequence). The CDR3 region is CSATSGVLGETQYF. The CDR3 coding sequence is TGCAGTGCCACTTCCGGGGTTCTAGGAGAGACCCAGTACTTC.

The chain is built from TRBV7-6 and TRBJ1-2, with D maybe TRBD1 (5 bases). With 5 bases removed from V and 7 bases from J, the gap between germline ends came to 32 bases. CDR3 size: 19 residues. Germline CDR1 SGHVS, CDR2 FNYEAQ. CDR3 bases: TGTGCCAGCAGCCTTATGATCGAGGGCGGGGACCCGGAAGGACGTGGCTACACCTTC. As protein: CASSLMIEGGDPEGRGYTF.

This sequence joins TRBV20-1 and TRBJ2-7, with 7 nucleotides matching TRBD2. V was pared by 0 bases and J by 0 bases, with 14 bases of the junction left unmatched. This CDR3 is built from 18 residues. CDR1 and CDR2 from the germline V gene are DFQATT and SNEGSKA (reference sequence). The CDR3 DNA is TGCAGTGCTAGAGATCGGGTGGGGGGGGAAACTTGCTCCTACGAGCAGTACTTC. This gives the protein CSARDRVGGETCSYEQYF.

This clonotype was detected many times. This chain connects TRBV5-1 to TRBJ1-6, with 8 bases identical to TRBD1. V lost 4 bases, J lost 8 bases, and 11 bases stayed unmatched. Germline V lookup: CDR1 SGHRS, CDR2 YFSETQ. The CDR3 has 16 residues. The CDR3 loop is CASSPSTGDWDSPLHF. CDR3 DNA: TGCGCCAGCAGCCCCTCGACAGGGGACTGGGATTCACCCCTCCACTTT.

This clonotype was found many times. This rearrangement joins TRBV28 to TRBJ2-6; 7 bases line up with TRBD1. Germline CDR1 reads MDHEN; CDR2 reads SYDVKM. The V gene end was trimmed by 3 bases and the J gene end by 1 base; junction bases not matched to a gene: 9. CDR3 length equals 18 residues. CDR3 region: CASSFTRGQASGANVLTF. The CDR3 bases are TGTGCCAGCAGTTTTACTCGAGGACAGGCATCTGGGGCCAACGTCCTGACTTTC. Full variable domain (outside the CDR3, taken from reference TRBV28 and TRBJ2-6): DVKVTQSSRYLVKRTGEKVFLECVQDMDHENMFWYRQDPGLGLRLIYFSYDVKMKEKGDIPEGYSVSREKKERFSLILESASTNQTSMYLCASSFTRGQASGANVLTFGAGSRLTVL.

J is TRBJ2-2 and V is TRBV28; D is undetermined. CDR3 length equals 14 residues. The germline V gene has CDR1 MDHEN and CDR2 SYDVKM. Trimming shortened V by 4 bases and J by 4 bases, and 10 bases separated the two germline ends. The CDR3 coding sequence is TGTGCCAGCAGTTATTCGTCTGGCACCGGGGAGCTGTTTTTT. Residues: CASSYSSGTGELFF.

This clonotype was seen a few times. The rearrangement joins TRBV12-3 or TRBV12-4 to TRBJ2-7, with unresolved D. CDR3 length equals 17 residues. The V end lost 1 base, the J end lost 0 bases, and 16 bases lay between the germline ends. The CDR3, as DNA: TGTGCCAGCAGTTTAGGGCCCCCCGTTCCTAGCTCCTACGAGCAGTACTTC. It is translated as CASSLGPPVPSSYEQYF.

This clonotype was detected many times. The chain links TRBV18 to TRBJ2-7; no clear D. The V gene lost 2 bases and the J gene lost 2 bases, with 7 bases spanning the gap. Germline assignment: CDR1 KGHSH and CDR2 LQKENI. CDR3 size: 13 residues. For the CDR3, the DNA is TGTGCCAGCTCACCAATCTCTACCTACGAGCAGTACTTC. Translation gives CASSPISTYEQYF. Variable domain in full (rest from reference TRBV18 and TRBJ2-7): NAGVMQNPRHLVRRRGQEARLRCSPMKGHSHVYWYRQLPEEGLKFMVYLQKENIIDESGMPKERFSAEFPKEGPSILRIQQVVRGDSAAYFCASSPISTYEQYFGPGTRLTVT.

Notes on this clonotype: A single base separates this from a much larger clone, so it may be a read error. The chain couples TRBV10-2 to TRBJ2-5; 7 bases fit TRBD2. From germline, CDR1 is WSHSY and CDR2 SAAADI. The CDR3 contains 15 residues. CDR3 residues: CASSAGLPYQEAQYF. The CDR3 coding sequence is TGCGCCAGCAGCGCGGGACTACCGTACCAAGAGGCCCAGTACTTC.

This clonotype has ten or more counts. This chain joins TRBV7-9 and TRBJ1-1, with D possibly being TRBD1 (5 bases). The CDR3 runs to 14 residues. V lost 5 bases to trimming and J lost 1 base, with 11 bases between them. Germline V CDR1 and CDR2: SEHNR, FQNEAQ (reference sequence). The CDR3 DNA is TGTGCCAGCAGCGCGCGACAGAGGAACACTGAAGCTTTCTTT. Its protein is CASSARQRNTEAFF.

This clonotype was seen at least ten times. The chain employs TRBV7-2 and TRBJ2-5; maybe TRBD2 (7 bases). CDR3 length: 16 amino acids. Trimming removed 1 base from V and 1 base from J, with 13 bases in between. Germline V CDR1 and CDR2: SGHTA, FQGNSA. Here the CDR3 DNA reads TGTGCCAGCAGCTTAGGCGGGGGCCCATCCCAAGAGACCCAGTACTTC. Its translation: CASSLGGGPSQETQYF.

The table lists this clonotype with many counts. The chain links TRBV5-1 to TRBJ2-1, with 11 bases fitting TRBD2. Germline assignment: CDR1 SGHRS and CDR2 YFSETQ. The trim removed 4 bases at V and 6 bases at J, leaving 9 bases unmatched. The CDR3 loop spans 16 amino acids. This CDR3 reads CASSRAGTSGFNEQFF. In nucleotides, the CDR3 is TGCGCCAGCAGCCGGGCCGGGACTAGCGGCTTCAATGAGCAGTTCTTC.

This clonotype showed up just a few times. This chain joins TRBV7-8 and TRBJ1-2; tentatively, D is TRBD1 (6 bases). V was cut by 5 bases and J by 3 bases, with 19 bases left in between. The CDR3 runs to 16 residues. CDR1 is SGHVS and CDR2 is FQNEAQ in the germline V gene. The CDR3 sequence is CASSQGPGGTDYGYTF. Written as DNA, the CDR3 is TGTGCCAGCAGCCAGGGGCCGGGAGGTACCGACTATGGCTACACCTTC.

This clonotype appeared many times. The CDR3 reads CASSLDGANTEAFF. The CDR3 nucleotides read TGCGCCAGCAGCTTGGACGGGGCGAACACTGAAGCTTTCTTT. This chain joins TRBV5-1 and TRBJ1-1; possibly TRBD1 for D (5 bases). The CDR3 runs to 14 residues. The V gene lost 0 bases and the J gene lost 1 base, with 7 bases spanning the gap. The germline gives CDR1 SGHRS, CDR2 YFSETQ.

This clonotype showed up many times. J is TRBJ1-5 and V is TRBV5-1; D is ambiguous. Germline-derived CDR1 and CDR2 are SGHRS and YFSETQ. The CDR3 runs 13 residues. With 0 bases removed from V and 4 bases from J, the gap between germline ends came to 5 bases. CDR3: CASSLGVNQPQHF. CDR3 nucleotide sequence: TGCGCCAGCAGCTTGGGAGTTAATCAGCCCCAGCATTTT.

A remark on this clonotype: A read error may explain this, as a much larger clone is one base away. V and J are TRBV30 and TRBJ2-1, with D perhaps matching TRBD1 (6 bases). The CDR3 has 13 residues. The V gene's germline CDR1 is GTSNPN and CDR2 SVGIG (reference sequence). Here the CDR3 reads CAWSVLRGNDQFF. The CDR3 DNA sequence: TGTGCCTGGAGTGTACTAAGGGGGAATGATCAGTTCTTC. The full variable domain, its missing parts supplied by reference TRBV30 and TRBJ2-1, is SQTIHQWPATLVQPVGSPLSLECTVEGTSNPNLYWYRQAAGRGLQLLFYSVGIGQISSEVPQNLSASRPQDRQFILSSKKLLLSDSGFYLCAWSVLRGNDQFFGPGTRLTVL.

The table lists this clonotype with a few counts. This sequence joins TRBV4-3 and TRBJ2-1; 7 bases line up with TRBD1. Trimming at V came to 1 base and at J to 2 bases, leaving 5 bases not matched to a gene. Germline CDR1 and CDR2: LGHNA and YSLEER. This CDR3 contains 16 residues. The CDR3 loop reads CASSQGTGDTYNEQFF. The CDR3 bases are TGCGCCAGCAGCCAAGGGACAGGTGATACCTACAATGAGCAGTTCTTC.

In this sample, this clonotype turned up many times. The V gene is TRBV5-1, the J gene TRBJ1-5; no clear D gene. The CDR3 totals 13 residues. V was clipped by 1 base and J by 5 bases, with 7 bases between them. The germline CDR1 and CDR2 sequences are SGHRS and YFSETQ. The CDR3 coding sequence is TGCGCCAGCAGCTTGTTGGGCGATCAGCCCCAGCATTTT. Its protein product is CASSLLGDQPQHF.

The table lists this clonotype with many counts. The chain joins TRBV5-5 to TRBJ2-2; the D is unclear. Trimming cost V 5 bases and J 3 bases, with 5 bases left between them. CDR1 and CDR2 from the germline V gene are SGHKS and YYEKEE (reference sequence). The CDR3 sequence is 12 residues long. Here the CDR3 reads CASSWYTGELFF. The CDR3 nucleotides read TGTGCCAGCAGTTGGTACACCGGGGAGCTGTTTTTT.

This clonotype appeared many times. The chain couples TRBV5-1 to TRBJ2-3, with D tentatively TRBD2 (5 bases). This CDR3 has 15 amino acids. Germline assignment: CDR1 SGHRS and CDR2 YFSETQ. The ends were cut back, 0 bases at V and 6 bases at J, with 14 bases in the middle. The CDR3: CASSLAGVLGDTQYF. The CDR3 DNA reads TGCGCCAGCAGCTTGGCCGGGGTTCTCGGGGATACGCAGTATTTT.

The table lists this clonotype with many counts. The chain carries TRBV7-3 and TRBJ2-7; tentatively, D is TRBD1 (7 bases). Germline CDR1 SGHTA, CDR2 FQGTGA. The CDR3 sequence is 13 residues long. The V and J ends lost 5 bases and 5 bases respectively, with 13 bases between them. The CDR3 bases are TGTGCCAGCAGCCCAGGGGGGTATAACGAGCAGTACTTC. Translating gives CASSPGGYNEQYF.

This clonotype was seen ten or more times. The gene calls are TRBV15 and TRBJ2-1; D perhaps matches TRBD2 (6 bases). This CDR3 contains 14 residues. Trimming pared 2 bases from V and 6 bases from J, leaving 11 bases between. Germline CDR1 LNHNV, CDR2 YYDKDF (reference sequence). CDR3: CATSRSTRGNEQFF. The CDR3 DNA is TGTGCCACCAGCAGATCGACGCGGGGCAATGAGCAGTTCTTC.